A single sample is the source of the 5 T cell receptor beta chains below, sequenced in a study of glioma-infiltrating T cells. Amplification of TCR alpha and beta CDR3 regions from RNA used iRepertoire nested multiplex PCR. From the multiplex PCR reads, TCRdb called clonotypes with MiXCR, one entry per CDR3 protein. The sample contains a few hundred thousand distinct CDR3 sequences, more than 35% of which appear only once. What was sequenced was glioma tissue, nonneoplastic brain tissue, or PBMCs (not recorded which). These receptors originate from a human donor with low-grade glioma or glioblastoma, undergoing nonglioma brain surgery, or in good health (not recorded which).

This clonotype was observed a handful of times. The rearrangement links TRBV7-2 to TRBJ2-7; 9 nucleotides agree with TRBD2. Unmatched junction bases numbered 5, after V lost 3 bases and J lost 5 bases. The CDR3 runs 14 residues. In germline, CDR1 is SGHTA, CDR2 FQGNSA. The CDR3: CASSFVAGVHEQYF. The CDR3 DNA follows: TGTGCCAGCAGCTTCGTAGCGGGAGTCCACGAGCAGTACTTC.

The chain links TRBV24-1 to TRBJ1-1; no reliable D call. CDR3 size: 14 residues. V lost 6 bases to trimming and J lost 5 bases, with 15 bases between them. Germline-derived CDR1 and CDR2 are KGHDR and SFDVKD. In nucleotides, the CDR3 is TGTGCCACCAGTCCCAGGACCCTACGAACTGAAGCTTTCTTT. Its translation: CATSPRTLRTEAFF.

The rearrangement uses TRBV6-2 or TRBV6-3 and TRBJ2-1, with 13 bases lining up with TRBD2. V dropped 5 bases and J dropped 1; count of bases not matched to a gene: 11. This CDR3 is built from 19 residues. Germline-derived CDR1 and CDR2 are MNHEY and SVGEGT. In DNA, the CDR3 is TGTGCCAGCAGTCCGATCGGGACTAGCGGGAAAAGGTCCTACAATGAGCAGTTCTTC. It encodes CASSPIGTSGKRSYNEQFF.

With regard to this clonotype: A clone one base away is much larger, so this may be a read error. The chain is built from TRBV20-1 and TRBJ2-3; D unresolved. Germline CDR1 and CDR2: DFQATT and SNEGSKA (reference sequence). The V end lost 0 bases, the J end lost 2 bases, and 9 bases lay between the germline ends. CDR3 length equals 14 residues. The CDR3 bases are TGCAGTGCTAGAGACGGCGGTCCCACAGATACGCAGTATTTT. It encodes CSARDGGPTDTQYF.

This clonotype was recorded once. A single base separates this from a much larger clone, so it may be a read error. The rearrangement joins TRBV6-1 to TRBJ2-7; D not resolved. Germline loops: CDR1 MNHNS, CDR2 SASEGT. This CDR3 has 11 amino acids. The CDR3 region is CASSQQETQCF. CDR3 DNA: TGTGCCAGCAGCCAGCAAGAGACCCAGTGCTTC.